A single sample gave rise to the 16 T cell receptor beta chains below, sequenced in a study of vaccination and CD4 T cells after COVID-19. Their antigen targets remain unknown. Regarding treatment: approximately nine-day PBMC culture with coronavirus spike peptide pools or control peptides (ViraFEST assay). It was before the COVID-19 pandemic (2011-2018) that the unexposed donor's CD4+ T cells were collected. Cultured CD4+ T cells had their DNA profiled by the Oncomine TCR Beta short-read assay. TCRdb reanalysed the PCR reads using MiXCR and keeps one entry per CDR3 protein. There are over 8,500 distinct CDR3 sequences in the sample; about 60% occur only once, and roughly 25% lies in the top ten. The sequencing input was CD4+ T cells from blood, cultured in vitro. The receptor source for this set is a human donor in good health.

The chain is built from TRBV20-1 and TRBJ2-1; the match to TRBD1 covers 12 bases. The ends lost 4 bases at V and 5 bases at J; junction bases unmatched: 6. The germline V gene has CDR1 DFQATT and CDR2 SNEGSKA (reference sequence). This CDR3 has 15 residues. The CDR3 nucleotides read TGCAGTGCTATCCCGGGACAGGGGGCCAACAATGAGCAGTTCTTC. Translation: CSAIPGQGANNEQFF.

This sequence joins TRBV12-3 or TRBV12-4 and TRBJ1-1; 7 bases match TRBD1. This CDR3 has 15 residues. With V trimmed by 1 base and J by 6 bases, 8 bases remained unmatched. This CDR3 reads CASSLVNRGNPEAFF. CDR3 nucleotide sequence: TGTGCCAGCAGTTTAGTTAACAGGGGTAACCCTGAAGCTTTCTTT.

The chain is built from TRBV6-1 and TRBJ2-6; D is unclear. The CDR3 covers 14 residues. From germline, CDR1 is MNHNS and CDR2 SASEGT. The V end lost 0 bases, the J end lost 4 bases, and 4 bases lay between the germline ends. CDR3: CASSEAGGANVLTF. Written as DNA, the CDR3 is TGTGCCAGCAGTGAAGCGGGGGGGGCCAACGTCCTGACTTTC.

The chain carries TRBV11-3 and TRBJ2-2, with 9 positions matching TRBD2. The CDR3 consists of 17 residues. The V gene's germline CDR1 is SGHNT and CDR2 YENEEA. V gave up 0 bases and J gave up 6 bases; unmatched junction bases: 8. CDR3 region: CASSLDRAGGVAGELFF. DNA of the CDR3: TGTGCCAGCAGCTTAGACCGAGCGGGGGGCGTTGCCGGGGAGCTGTTTTTT.

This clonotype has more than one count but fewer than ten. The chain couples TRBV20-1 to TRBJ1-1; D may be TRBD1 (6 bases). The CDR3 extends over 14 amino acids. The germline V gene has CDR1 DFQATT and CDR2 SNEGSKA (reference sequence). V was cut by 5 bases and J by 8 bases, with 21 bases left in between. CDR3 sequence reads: CSASNLRGAAEAFF. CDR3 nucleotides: TGCAGTGCTTCGAACTTGCGGGGGGCAGCCGAAGCTTTCTTT.

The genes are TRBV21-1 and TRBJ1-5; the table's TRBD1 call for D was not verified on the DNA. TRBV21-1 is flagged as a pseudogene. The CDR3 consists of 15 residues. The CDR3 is CASSPVDPGSQTQHF. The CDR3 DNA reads TGTGCCAGCAGCCCAGTGGATCCAGGGAGTCAGACCCAGCATTTT.

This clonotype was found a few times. The CDR3 reads CASSLSGAVGEAFF. CDR3 in DNA: TGTGCCAGCAGCTTATCAGGGGCGGTGGGTGAAGCTTTCTTT. The chain joins TRBV7-9 to TRBJ1-1, with D possibly TRBD1 on 6 matching bases. Germline assignment: CDR1 SEHNR and CDR2 FQNEAQ (reference sequence). Trimming pared 2 bases from V and 7 bases from J, leaving 14 bases between. This CDR3 has 14 residues.

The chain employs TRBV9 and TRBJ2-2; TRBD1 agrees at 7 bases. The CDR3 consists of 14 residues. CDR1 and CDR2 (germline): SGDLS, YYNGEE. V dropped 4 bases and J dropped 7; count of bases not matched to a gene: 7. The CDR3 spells CASSPRDSGGELFF. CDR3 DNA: TGTGCCAGCAGCCCCAGGGACAGCGGCGGGGAGCTGTTTTTT.

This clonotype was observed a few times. The CDR3 region has the DNA TGTGCCAGCAGCTTCCAGGACAGCCCTTTGCCCCAGCATTTT. Translating it yields CASSFQDSPLPQHF. The chain couples TRBV7-9 to TRBJ1-5; tentative D call: TRBD1 (6 bases). The germline CDR1 and CDR2 sequences are SEHNR and FQNEAQ (reference sequence). CDR3 length: 14 amino acids. Trimming left V 3 bases short and J 9 bases short, with 15 bases between.

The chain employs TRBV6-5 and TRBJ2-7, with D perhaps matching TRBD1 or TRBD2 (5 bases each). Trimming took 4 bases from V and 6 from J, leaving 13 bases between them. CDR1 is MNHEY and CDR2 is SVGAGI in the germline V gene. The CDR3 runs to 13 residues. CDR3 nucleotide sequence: TGTGCCAGCAGTTTCGAGGGACGAGGCGAGCAGTACTTC. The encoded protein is CASSFEGRGEQYF.

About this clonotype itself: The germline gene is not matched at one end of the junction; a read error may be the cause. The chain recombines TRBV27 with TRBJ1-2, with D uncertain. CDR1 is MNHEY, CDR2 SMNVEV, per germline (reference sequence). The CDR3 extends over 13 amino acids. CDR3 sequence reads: CASGRAVTYGYAF. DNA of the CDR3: TGTGCCAGCGGCCGGGCGGTGACCTATGGCTACGCCTTC.

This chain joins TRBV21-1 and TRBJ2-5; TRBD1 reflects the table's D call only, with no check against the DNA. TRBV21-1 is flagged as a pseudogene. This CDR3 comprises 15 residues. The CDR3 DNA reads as TGTGCGTTATGTTTGGACAGGGGGCTGGGTGAGACCCAGTACTTC. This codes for CALCLDRGLGETQYF.

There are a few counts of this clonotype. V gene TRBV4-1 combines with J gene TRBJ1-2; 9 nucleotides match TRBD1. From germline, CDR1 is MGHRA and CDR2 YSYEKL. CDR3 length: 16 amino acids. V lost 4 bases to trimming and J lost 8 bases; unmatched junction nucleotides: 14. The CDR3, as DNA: TGCGCCAGCAGCCGCTCCCATACACAGGGGGCTTGGGGCTACACCTTC. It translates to CASSRSHTQGAWGYTF.

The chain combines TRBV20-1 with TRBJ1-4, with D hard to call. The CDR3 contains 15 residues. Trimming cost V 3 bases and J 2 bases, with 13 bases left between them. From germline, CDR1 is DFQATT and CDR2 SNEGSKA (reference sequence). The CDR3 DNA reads TGCAGTGCTAGTTCGAGTGGGATGACTAATGAAAAACTGTTTTTT. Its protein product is CSASSSGMTNEKLFF.

The CDR3 sequence: CASRRGVSRTDTQYF. In DNA form, the CDR3 reads TGTGCCAGCAGGCGGGGAGTAAGTCGCACAGATACGCAGTATTTT. The genes are TRBV28 and TRBJ2-3, with D perhaps TRBD2 (6 bases). Trimming shortened V by 6 bases and J by 1 base, and 14 bases separated the two germline ends. CDR3 length equals 15 residues. Per the germline V gene, CDR1 is MDHEN and CDR2 is SYDVKM.

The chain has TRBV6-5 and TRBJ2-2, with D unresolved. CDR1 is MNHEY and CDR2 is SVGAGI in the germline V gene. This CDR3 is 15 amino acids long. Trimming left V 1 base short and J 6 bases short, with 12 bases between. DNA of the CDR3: TGTGCCAGCAGTTACTGGGTAGGGAAGGCCGGGGAGCTGTTTTTT. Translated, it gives CASSYWVGKAGELFF.